Sequencing of this T cell receptor beta chain was carried out in a study of low-dose radiotherapy and immunotherapy resistance in tumors. Germline V lookup: CDR1 SNHLY, CDR2 FYNNEI. The CDR3 covers 18 residues. The trim removed 3 bases at V and 0 bases at J, leaving 11 bases unmatched. Alpha- and beta-chain coverage of first-strand cDNA came from TRAV- and TRBV-specific primers. PCR amplification of the TCRs was performed with Phusion for approximately 20 PCR cycles, and it relied on a constant-region primer together with a V-primer adapter. TCRdb reanalysed the reads using MiXCR and keeps one entry per CDR3 protein. The table lists 12,000 or so distinct CDR3 sequences, roughly 80% of them singletons.

The clonotype comes from a human donor with advanced metastatic prostate, ovarian, gallbladder or colorectal cancer (not recorded which). This table probably holds off-target reads from a library built for another chain. The V and J genes are TRBV2 and TRBJ2-4; 7 nucleotides match TRBD1. The CDR3 region has the DNA TGTGCCAGCAGTGACTCTGCTCTGAGGGGGCTAGCCAAAAACATTCAGTACTTC. It codes for CASSDSALRGLAKNIQYF.